These 32 T cell receptor beta chains were all obtained from the same sample, sequenced in a study of cytomegalovirus exposure and HLA in healthy donors. The PCR was carried out with 60 Vbeta primers and 13 Jbeta primers. Sequencing used immunoSEQ multiplex PCR; TCRdb keeps in-frame clones, though not all of them. There are over 200,000 clones in the sample; more than 85% occur only once, and approximately 1% lies in the top ten. Sample: PBMCs. These receptors all stem from a woman in her late teens or twenties in good health and CMV-seronegative.

This clone has a single count. CDR3 amino acids: CASSRGPGQIYEQYF. The CDR3 DNA sequence: TGTGCCAGTTCTCGAGGTCCGGGACAGATCTACGAGCAGTACTTC. This chain joins TRBV19 and TRBJ2-7; 7 bases are shared with TRBD1. The V gene's germline CDR1 is LNHDA and CDR2 SQIVND (reference sequence). Trimming took 8 bases from V and 3 from J; bases not matched to a gene: 13. The CDR3 sequence is 15 residues long.

The V and J genes are TRBV7-2 and TRBJ2-1, with TRBD1 identical over 7 bases. The trim removed 7 bases at V and 4 bases at J, leaving 10 bases unmatched. Germline V gene data show CDR1 as SGHTA and CDR2 as FQGNSA. The CDR3 is 15 residues long. CDR3 amino acids: CASTRRGQPYNEQFF. The CDR3 DNA sequence: TGTGCCAGCACACGACGGGGACAGCCTTACAATGAGCAGTTCTTC.

The V and J genes are TRBV5-1 and TRBJ1-2, with 7 bases that match TRBD1. With V trimmed by 4 bases and J by 8 bases, 11 bases remained unmatched. Germline values: CDR1 SGHRS, CDR2 YFSETQ. This CDR3 contains 14 residues. CDR3 in amino acids: CASSIQGVEGGYTF. Here the CDR3 DNA reads TGCGCCAGCAGCATCCAGGGGGTTGAGGGGGGCTACACCTTC.

The V and J genes are TRBV7-2 and TRBJ1-1, with TRBD1 matching 7 bases. With 4 bases clipped from V and 1 base from J, the junction kept 3 bases outside the gene matches. CDR3 length: 14 amino acids. Germline CDR1 and CDR2: SGHTA and FQGNSA. The CDR3 nucleotides read TGTGCCAGCAGCTCCTACAGGGGGAACACTGAAGCTTTCTTT. Protein sequence: CASSSYRGNTEAFF. Complete variable domain (other parts from reference TRBV7-2 and TRBJ1-1): GAGVSQSPSNKVTEKGKDVELRCDPISGHTALYWYRQSLGQGLEFLIYFQGNSAPDKSGLPSDRFSAERTGGSVSTLTIQRTQQEDSAVYLCASSSYRGNTEAFFGQGTRLTVV.

The V gene is TRBV6-5, the J gene TRBJ1-5; 11 bases align to TRBD1. The CDR3 is made up of 14 amino acids. From germline, CDR1 is MNHEY and CDR2 SVGAGI. J was trimmed by 7 bases and V by 5 bases; bases with no gene match: 4. The CDR3 sequence is CASSPGQGAQPQHF. CDR3 DNA: TGTGCCAGCAGTCCCGGACAGGGGGCCCAGCCCCAGCATTTT.

This clone has only one observation. The chain uses TRBV4-3 and TRBJ1-2; D is possibly TRBD1 (5 bases). Germline loops: CDR1 LGHNA, CDR2 YSLEER. This CDR3 contains 14 residues. V lost 4 bases and J 2 bases, leaving 11 bases between the germline ends. CDR3 loop: CASSPGQTNYGYTF. The DNA of the CDR3 is TGCGCCAGCAGCCCAGGGCAGACCAACTATGGCTACACCTTC.

The chain is built from TRBV4-2 and TRBJ2-5; no reliable D call. This CDR3 comprises 15 residues. Germline CDR1 reads LGHNA; CDR2 reads YNFKEQ. The germline V and J ends were trimmed by 1 base and 2 bases, with 11 bases remaining between them. The CDR3 DNA reads TGTGCCAGCAGCCAAGGTTCTGCGGTTCAAGAGACCCAGTACTTC. Protein sequence: CASSQGSAVQETQYF.

About this clone: This same CDR3 is encoded by further DNA sequences in the sample. V usage is TRBV29-1 and J usage is TRBJ1-3; D unresolved. The germline CDR1 and CDR2 sequences are SQVTM and ANQGSEA. V shed 4 bases and J shed 4 bases, with 11 bases lying between them. The CDR3 runs 13 residues. Written as DNA, the CDR3 is TGCAGCGTTGTACGCGGCGGGGGAAACACCATATATTTT. This gives the protein CSVVRGGGNTIYF.

This chain connects TRBV7-9 to TRBJ2-1; D is unresolved. Germline V gene sequence: CDR1 SEHNR, CDR2 FQNEAQ (reference sequence). V lost 4 bases, J lost 0 bases, and 7 bases lay in between. The CDR3 covers 14 residues. The CDR3 sequence is CASSSDSSYNEQFF. CDR3 in DNA: TGTGCCAGCAGCTCCGATAGCTCCTACAATGAGCAGTTCTTC.

In this sample, this clone turned up a few times. V usage is TRBV5-1 and J usage is TRBJ2-5, with D perhaps matching TRBD2 (7 bases). The CDR3 runs to 16 residues. In germline, CDR1 is SGHRS, CDR2 YFSETQ. The ends were cut back, 3 bases at V and 2 bases at J, with 17 bases in the middle. The CDR3 here is CASSWGQAGEQETQYF. Written as DNA, the CDR3 is TGCGCCAGCAGCTGGGGGCAGGCGGGGGAACAAGAGACCCAGTACTTC.

Details on this clone: The sample has other DNA sequences that encode this CDR3 too. This chain uses TRBV9 with TRBJ2-7; TRBD1 is a possible D gene (6 bases). The germline CDR1 and CDR2 sequences are SGDLS and YYNGEE. The CDR3 consists of 13 residues. Between the trimmed V and J ends, which lost 2 bases and 0 bases, there was a span of 6 bases. CDR3 nucleotide sequence: TGTGCCAGCAGCGTGGACAGCTCCTACGAGCAGTACTTC. Translation gives CASSVDSSYEQYF.

This clone has a single count. The rearrangement uses TRBV2 and TRBJ2-5; 7 bases are shared with TRBD1. The V gene end was trimmed by 5 bases and the J gene end by 6 bases; junction bases not matched to a gene: 15. This CDR3 contains 16 residues. CDR1 and CDR2 (germline): SNHLY, FYNNEI. The DNA of the CDR3 is TGTGCCAGCAGTATGGCGGTAGGGGGCGGAAGGAAGACCCAGTACTTC. Protein: CASSMAVGGGRKTQYF.

The gene calls are TRBV30 and TRBJ2-3; tentative D call: TRBD2 (6 bases). V shed 2 bases and J shed 5 bases, with 17 bases lying between them. Germline CDR1 is GTSNPN and CDR2 is SVGIG (reference sequence). This CDR3 is 15 amino acids long. CDR3 coding DNA: TGTGCCTGGAGTTTAAAGGGGACTGGCCAAGATACGCAGTATTTT. Its protein is CAWSLKGTGQDTQYF.

The CDR3 DNA sequence: TGTGCCAGCTCATTGTACGGGGACATTTCCTACGAGCAGTACTTC. Protein: CASSLYGDISYEQYF. The chain carries TRBV18 and TRBJ2-7; the D gene is possibly TRBD1 (6 bases). This CDR3 region has 15 residues. Trimming removed 5 bases at V and 1 base at J, with 15 bases between. Germline assignment: CDR1 KGHSH and CDR2 LQKENI.

The genes are TRBV6-5 and TRBJ2-7; D remains unclear. The CDR3 spans 14 residues. Germline V CDR1 and CDR2: MNHEY, SVGAGI. Trimming took off 0 bases at V and 4 bases at J, with 10 bases between the two ends. The CDR3 protein is CASSYSQKHYEQYF. The CDR3 DNA is TGTGCCAGCAGTTACTCCCAGAAACATTACGAGCAGTACTTC.

The V call is TRBV27, the J call TRBJ2-1; 9 bases are shared with TRBD1. This CDR3 region has 14 residues. V lost 6 bases, J lost 9 bases, and 9 bases stayed unmatched. From germline, CDR1 is MNHEY and CDR2 SMNVEV (reference sequence). As DNA, the CDR3 is TGTGCCAGCAGGTCGGGACAGGGACCCTTTGAGCAGTTCTTC. Its translation: CASRSGQGPFEQFF.

The chain has TRBV27 and TRBJ2-3, with 9 bases identical to TRBD1. This CDR3 comprises 16 residues. V gave up 6 bases and J gave up 1 base; unmatched junction bases: 8. Per germline, CDR1 MNHEY and CDR2 SMNVEV (reference sequence). CDR3: CASRITGGWGTDTQYF. CDR3 coding DNA: TGTGCCAGCAGAATAACAGGGGGCTGGGGCACAGATACGCAGTATTTT.

J is TRBJ1-3 and V is TRBV6-1, with 7 nucleotides matching TRBD1. The V segment lost 5 bases and the J segment 3 bases; nucleotides outside the gene matches: 7. The CDR3 is made up of 15 amino acids. Germline V gives CDR1 MNHNS, CDR2 SASEGT. In nucleotides, the CDR3 is TGTGCCAGCAGTAAGGACAGGCTTATTGGAAACACCATATATTTT. It codes for CASSKDRLIGNTIYF.

The chain links TRBV7-6 to TRBJ2-2, with D perhaps TRBD1 (6 bases). This CDR3 comprises 13 residues. V was pared by 10 bases and J by 2 bases, with 11 bases between. Looked up from germline, CDR1 is SGHVS and CDR2 is FNYEAQ. The DNA for the CDR3 is TGTGCCACCAGGGGCACAAACACCGGGGAGCTGTTTTTT. Amino acids: CATRGTNTGELFF.

The V and J genes are TRBV6-1 and TRBJ1-5, with 8 bases that match TRBD1. This CDR3 is built from 13 residues. Germline CDR1 is MNHNS and CDR2 is SASEGT. The junction had 5 bases not matched to a gene; V was cut back by 6 bases and J by 7 bases. The CDR3 sequence: CASSDRGKQPQHF. Written as DNA, the CDR3 is TGTGCCAGCAGCGACAGGGGAAAACAGCCCCAGCATTTT.

The chain has TRBV7-2 and TRBJ2-1, with D possibly TRBD1 on 5 matching bases. Germline CDR1 is SGHTA and CDR2 is FQGNSA. Trimming took 5 bases from V and 10 from J, leaving 12 bases between them. The CDR3 length is 12 residues. The CDR3 nucleotides are TGTGCCAGCAGCATTAATCAGGGCGAGCAGTTCTTC. Its translation: CASSINQGEQFF.

This rearrangement joins TRBV5-5 to TRBJ2-3; D is uncertain. Per the germline V gene, CDR1 is SGHKS and CDR2 is YYEKEE (reference sequence). The V and J ends lost 4 bases and 1 base respectively, with 7 bases between them. The CDR3 totals 13 residues. The CDR3 protein is CASSLRGTDTQYF. For the CDR3, the DNA is TGTGCCAGCAGCCTTCGGGGCACAGATACGCAGTATTTT.

Details on this clone: Germline and junction disagree at one end, which may indicate a read error. This sequence joins TRBV2 and TRBJ1-5; 10 positions match TRBD1. Germline CDR1 and CDR2: SNHLY and FYNNEI. The CDR3 runs 14 residues. Here the CDR3 DNA reads TGTGCCAGCAACGACAGGGGGCGTTTTCAGCTCCAGCATTTT. This gives the protein CASNDRGRFQLQHF. Drawing the rest from reference TRBV2 and TRBJ1-5, the complete variable domain is EPEVTQTPSHQVTQMGQEVILRCVPISNHLYFYWYRQILGQKVEFLVSFYNNEISEKSEIFDDQFSVERPDGSNFTLKIRSTKLEDSAMYFCASNDRGRFQLQHFGDGTRLSIL.

The CDR3 is CASSESLNTEAFF. CDR3 in DNA: TGTGCCAGCAGTGAAAGCCTGAACACTGAAGCTTTCTTT. The chain couples TRBV9 to TRBJ1-1; D unresolved. The CDR3 contains 13 residues. Germline CDR1 and CDR2: SGDLS and YYNGEE. The germline V and J ends were trimmed by 5 bases and 0 bases, with 8 bases remaining between them.

This chain links TRBV10-1 with TRBJ2-1; the D is unclear. V lost 2 bases and J 7 bases, leaving 15 bases between the germline ends. This CDR3 is 15 amino acids long. In germline, CDR1 is WNHNN, CDR2 SYGVQD (reference sequence). CDR3 sequence: CASSEGLAYRNEQFF. The CDR3 nucleotides are TGCGCCAGCAGTGAGGGGTTAGCCTATCGGAATGAGCAGTTCTTC.

The J gene is TRBJ1-2, the V gene TRBV6-5, with D perhaps matching TRBD1 (6 bases). The CDR3 runs 13 residues. From germline, CDR1 is MNHEY and CDR2 SVGAGI. V was shortened by 10 bases and J by 4 bases, with 16 bases between the two germline ends. In DNA, the CDR3 is TGTGCCACTGCTCTGGGGGCTGGCTATGGCTACACCTTC. The encoded protein is CATALGAGYGYTF.

V is TRBV6-5 and J is TRBJ2-3; TRBD1 matches at 7 bases. J was trimmed by 3 bases and V by 4 bases; bases with no gene match: 10. Germline-derived CDR1 and CDR2 are MNHEY and SVGAGI. The CDR3 has 16 amino acids. CDR3 DNA: TGTGCCAGCAGTTCCCGTCGGACAGGTGGAACAGATACGCAGTATTTT. Its protein product is CASSSRRTGGTDTQYF.

This clone is a singleton in its sample. This sequence joins TRBV9 and TRBJ2-3; TRBD2 agrees at 8 bases. The junction had 11 bases not matched to a gene; V was cut back by 3 bases and J by 2 bases. This CDR3 region has 17 residues. The germline gives CDR1 SGDLS, CDR2 YYNGEE. The CDR3 DNA sequence: TGTGCCAGCAGCGCTGTCTGGGAAGCGGGGGTCACAGATACGCAGTATTTT. The encoded protein is CASSAVWEAGVTDTQYF.

The genes are TRBV11-2 and TRBJ2-7, with D uncertain. With 1 base removed from V and 1 base from J, the gap between germline ends came to 17 bases. Germline CDR1 SGHAT, CDR2 FQNNGV. The CDR3 contains 17 residues. The CDR3 coding sequence is TGTGCCAGCAGCTTAGTATTCTCGTCTACCCAATCCTACGAGCAGTACTTC. This sequence encodes CASSLVFSSTQSYEQYF.

This clone has only one observation. This chain uses TRBV27 with TRBJ2-7; D is ambiguous. V dropped 3 bases and J dropped 0 bases, with 9 bases sitting between them. Looked up from germline, CDR1 is MNHEY and CDR2 is SMNVEV (reference sequence). The CDR3 is 14 amino acids. The CDR3, as DNA: TGTGCCAGCAGTTTGAGGCAGAACTCCTACGAGCAGTACTTC. This codes for CASSLRQNSYEQYF.

In its sample, this clone was seen a few times. This chain joins TRBV6-1 and TRBJ2-5, with 7 bases matching TRBD1. The CDR3 is made up of 14 amino acids. Losses at the gene ends were 5 bases for V and 3 bases for J; bases not matched to a gene: 6. Germline CDR1 reads MNHNS; CDR2 reads SASEGT. CDR3 sequence: CASSRDRSEETQYF. The DNA of the CDR3 is TGTGCCAGCAGTCGGGACAGATCGGAAGAGACCCAGTACTTC.

The genes are TRBV7-9 and TRBJ2-5; D is perhaps TRBD2 (6 bases). Looked up from germline, CDR1 is SEHNR and CDR2 is FQNEAQ (reference sequence). The CDR3 covers 15 residues. Trimming stripped 1 base from V and 3 bases from J, with 12 bases between. The CDR3 sequence is CASSLGASAEETQYF. CDR3 bases: TGTGCCAGCAGCTTAGGAGCTAGCGCGGAAGAGACCCAGTACTTC. The full variable domain, rest sourced from reference TRBV7-9 and TRBJ2-5, is DTGVSQNPRHKITKRGQNVTFRCDPISEHNRLYWYRQTLGQGPEFLTYFQNEAQLEKSRLLSDRFSAERPKGSFSTLEIQRTEQGDSAMYLCASSLGASAEETQYFGPGTRLLVL.